This T cell receptor beta chain is from a study of vaccination and CD4 T cells after COVID-19 (dated by TCRdb to the early 2020s). About the full investigation: Convalescent patients had a positive SARS-CoV-2 result on nasal swab PCR, and of these patients, 8 or 9 had mild disease and one had severe disease. Each participant got two doses of either the Pfizer-BioNTech BNT162b2 vaccine (n=8) or the Moderna mRNA-1273 vaccine (n=2). The time from the second vaccine dose to post-vaccine blood sampling had a median of roughly 77 days and ranged from roughly 12 to 241 days. Post-COVID blood samples were collected from convalescent patients a median of roughly 100 days after diagnosis, with a range of roughly 30 to 170 days. The cultures were stimulated with overlapping spike peptide pools from SARS-CoV-2 and from the common cold coronaviruses HCoV-NL63, HCoV-OC43 and HCoV-229E. In control cultures, a CEFX viral epitope pool was used as positive control, an HIV-1 Nef peptide pool was used as negative control, or no peptide was added. Six males and four females were included in the convalescent cohort, with two Hispanic individuals, seven Caucasians, two Asians and one multiracial person represented. In ten to eleven COVID-19 convalescent patients and a handful of infection-naive healthy vaccine recipients, researchers compared the spike-specific CD4+ TCR repertoire from before mRNA vaccination with the repertoire from after.

Points the paper makes about the study in general: The study included relatively few convalescent patients and did not analyze early timepoints after natural infection. Among convalescent patients, a median about 90% of the SARS-CoV-2-reactive clones seen after vaccination appeared only after vaccination, which suggests priming specific to the vaccine. The median number of SARS-CoV-2-reactive clonotypes rose from around 22 after infection to roughly 40 after vaccination, but the change was not significant. In convalescent patients, nearly all vaccine-specific clones (304 of 307) were found to be mono-reactive for SARS-CoV-2 spike rather than cross-reactive with common cold coronaviruses.

This sample's treatment or condition label indicates: 10-day PBMC culture with coronavirus spike peptide pools or control peptides (ViraFEST assay). The ViraFEST assay was used in the study, in which antigen-specific T cells were expanded with peptide pools and expanded clonotypes were subsequently identified by TCR sequencing. The positive SARS-CoV-2 PCR tests of the convalescent patients were dated from March to December 2020, before the Alpha, Beta and Delta variants emerged in the United States. PBMCs were cultured at a few million per well in IMDM supplemented with about 5% human AB serum and 8.5 to 10 IU/ml IL-2, with 9.5 to 10 ug/ml peptide pools added. Half of the culture medium was replaced with fresh IL-2-containing medium on days 3 and 7. After less than 12 days of culture, CD4+ T cells were isolated by negative selection using the EasySep CD4+ T cell isolation kit. Ficoll-Paque Plus gradient centrifugation was used to isolate PBMCs from whole blood, and the isolated PBMCs were then either used fresh or cryopreserved at -140C. Each culture condition was generally run in triplicate wells.

Relative to germline, V is missing 5 bases and J is missing 3 bases, with 9 bases of the junction outside any gene match. The CDR3 has 15 amino acids, counting the end cysteine and phenylalanine. The entry retains the CDR3 DNA only, 45 bases that are in frame from base 1. Reading the germline V gene gives CDR1 SGHTA and CDR2 FQGNSA. Remarks on this clonotype: No cognate antigen has been identified for it. Per-base qualities were not stored, and no clone one base away is much larger.

Libraries came from PCR. TCR sequencing of DNA from cultured CD4+ T cells used the Oncomine TCR Beta short-read assay at the Johns Hopkins FTIC core. The QIAamp micro DNA kit was used to extract genomic DNA from the cultured CD4+ T cells. Oncomine TCR Beta libraries from cultured CD4+ T cells were pooled with unique dual indexes and sequenced on an Illumina iSeq 100. The study's own analysis went as follows. Non-productive sequences were filtered out, and CDR3s that did not start with C, did not end with F or W, or were shorter than 7 amino acids were discarded. Antigen-specific clonotypes were identified with the MANAFEST web application by comparing peptide-stimulated wells with reference and other culture wells. For a clone to be called positive, the clone needed an FDR below 0.05, an odds ratio above 5, and a productive frequency above 0.1% in at least two of three replicate wells. Cross-reactive clonotypes were defined as significantly expanded in both SARS-CoV-2 spike wells and at least one common cold coronavirus spike condition. Using R version 3.6.1, CDR3 homology was evaluated through Levenshtein distances (stringdist) along with unrooted phylogenetic trees (ape). TCRdb trimmed the raw reads at Q25, called clones with MiXCR and kept productive beta chains. Here each entry gathers all rows of one CDR3 protein and keeps the most common genes and DNA. The V and J calls reflect TCRdb's pipeline rather than the authors' work. The sample includes over 10,000 distinct CDR3 sequences, with 58% observed a single time. The top ten hold less than 30% of the sample.

Here the chain combines TRBV7-2 and TRBJ1-2, with 7 middle bases fitting TRBD1. This TCR derives from a human donor who had recovered from COVID-19. The specimen sequenced was CD4+ T cells from blood, cultured in vitro. The DNA sequence is as follows: TGTGCCAGCAGCGGGACCAAAGACAGGGACTATGGCTACACCTTC. Its protein is CASSGTKDRDYGYTF.